These T cell receptor beta chains were read from a single sample in a study of CD8+CD57+ T cells in acquired aplastic anemia. TCRdb re-called the reads with MiXCR, one entry per CDR3 protein. Of approximately 32,000 distinct CDR3 sequences listed, around three quarters were seen once; the top ten hold approximately 24%. Material for sequencing was sorted CD4+, CD8+, or CD8+CD57+ T cells (not recorded which) from PBMCs. The receptor source for this set is a human donor in good health, serving as a control. CDR3s include the opening cysteine and the closing phenylalanine or tryptophan. D genes are given only for firm matches. Clone size is stated in some rows and not others, as once, few, many or a class when expanded.

J gene	D gene	clone size	V gene	CDR3 DNA	CDR3 protein
TRBJ1-5	TRBD1	-	TRBV19	TGTGCCAGCAGCAAGCCGGGACAGGGGGATCAGCCCCAGCATTTT	CASSKPGQGDQPQHF
TRBJ2-2	-	-	TRBV7-2	TGTGCCAGCAGCTCCCCGAACACCGGGGAGCTGTTTTTT	CASSSPNTGELFF
TRBJ2-7	TRBD2	once	TRBV6-1	TGTGCCAGTAGCCACGGGACTAGCGTCTACGAGCAGTACTTC	CASSHGTSVYEQYF
TRBJ2-7	-	few	TRBV29-1	TGCAGCGTTGTGGCGGGGACGTCCTACGAGCAGTACTTC	CSVVAGTSYEQYF
TRBJ2-3	TRBD1	-	TRBV9	TGTGCCAGCAGCGTAGGGGCGGACAGGCGCACAGATACGCAGTATTTT	CASSVGADRRTDTQYF
TRBJ1-2	TRBD1	-	TRBV20-1	TGCAGTGCTAGACCCACCGACAGGGACTATGGCTGCACCTTC	CSARPTDRDYGCTF
TRBJ2-7	TRBD1	once	TRBV7-9	TGTGCCAGCACCCGGGACAGGGGGTACGAGCAGTACTTC	CASTRDRGYEQYF
TRBJ1-1	-	-	TRBV10-3	TGTGCCAGCAGCCTACTCGGGCCCTTCCCAGGTGAAGCTTTCTTT	CASSLLGPFPGEAFF
TRBJ1-2	-	once	TRBV6-4	TGTGCCAGCAGTGACTCGGGGGGCTACACCTTC	CASSDSGGYTF
TRBJ1-4	-	-	TRBV2	TGTGCCAGCAGGAATCCGATCGCAACTAATGAAAAACTGTTTTTT	CASRNPIATNEKLFF
TRBJ2-1	-	few	TRBV6-1	TGTGCCAGCAGTGAAGGCAATGAGCAGTTCTTC	CASSEGNEQFF
TRBJ2-7	-	-	TRBV24-1	TGTGCCACAGAACGGAACGGGGAGCAGTACTTC	CATERNGEQYF
TRBJ2-3	-	-	TRBV11-1	TGTGCCAGCAGCTTCACGGCCTCCGGGACAGATACGCAGTATTTT	CASSFTASGTDTQYF
TRBJ1-6	TRBD1	-	TRBV2	TGTGCCAGCAGCGACACAGGGGGTTATAATTCACCCCTCCACTTT	CASSDTGGYNSPLHF
TRBJ2-1	TRBD2	few	TRBV29-1	TGCAGCGTTGAAAGCCGACTAGCGGGGGGGACCTACAATGAGCAGTTCTTC	CSVESRLAGGTYNEQFF
TRBJ2-7	TRBD1	-	TRBV10-3	TGTGCCATCAGTGGGGACAGGGAGGGCGAGCGGTACTTC	CAISGDREGERYF
TRBJ1-1	-	-	TRBV20-1	TGCAGTGCTATCCGGGGGCCGGGCACTGAAGCTTTCTTT	CSAIRGPGTEAFF
TRBJ1-1	-	-	TRBV5-1	TGCGCCAGCAGCGTGGACAGCATGATGAACACTGAAGCTTTCTTT	CASSVDSMMNTEAFF
TRBJ1-2	-	-	TRBV19	TGTGCCAGTAGCGGGGACTGGAGGGGTAGCTACACCTTC	CASSGDWRGSYTF
TRBJ2-1	-	-	TRBV9	TGTGCCAGCAGCGTAGATCTCGATGATGAGCAGTTCTTC	CASSVDLDDEQFF
TRBJ2-5	-	-	TRBV15	TGTGCCACCAGCAGAGATCGGACTGACGGGCAAGAGACCCAGTACTTC	CATSRDRTDGQETQYF
TRBJ2-7	TRBD1	medium-sized	TRBV6-1	TGTGCCAGCATTCTAGGGGAGACAGGGTCCGCCGAGCAGTACTTC	CASILGETGSAEQYF
TRBJ2-7	-	once	TRBV11-1	TGTGCCAGCAGGGTTGCGGGGGCTGGGGAGCAGTACTTC	CASRVAGAGEQYF
TRBJ2-5	TRBD1	-	TRBV15	TGTGCCACCAGCAGAGGAGGGGGCCGGGTGAAGTACACCCAGTACTTC	CATSRGGGRVKYTQYF
TRBJ2-5	-	-	TRBV7-9	TGTGCCAGCAGCTTAGTGGGCGGGACCCAGTACTTC	CASSLVGGTQYF
TRBJ2-7	TRBD2	-	TRBV9	TGTGCCAGCAGCCGAGGGACTAGCGGGGGGTGGAGCGAGCAGTACTTC	CASSRGTSGGWSEQYF
TRBJ2-3	TRBD1	-	TRBV20-1	TGCAGTGCCCTGACAGGGAGCACAGATACGCAGTATTTT	CSALTGSTDTQYF
TRBJ2-2	TRBD2	-	TRBV6-1	TGTGCCAGCGGACTAGGGTCACCCGGGGAGCTGTTTTTT	CASGLGSPGELFF
TRBJ1-2	-	-	TRBV7-9	TGTGCCAGCAGCTGGGGTGGCTACGGCTACACCTTC	CASSWGGYGYTF
TRBJ1-1	-	-	TRBV2	TGTGCCAGCATAGACACTGAAGCTTTCTTT	CASIDTEAFF
TRBJ2-5	-	-	TRBV24-1	TGTGCCACCAGTGAAGGATATGAGACCCAGTACTTC	CATSEGYETQYF
TRBJ2-2	-	-	TRBV6-1	TGTGCCAGCAGTGAGAGGAGGGGGTCAAACGGGGAGCTGTTTTTT	CASSERRGSNGELFF
TRBJ2-6	TRBD2	-	TRBV29-1	TGCAGCGTAGCCCGGACTAGCGATCTTTCTGGGGCCAACGTCCTGACTTTC	CSVARTSDLSGANVLTF
TRBJ2-3	-	few	TRBV7-8	TGTGCCAGCAGCTTAAATAGCCTAGGTACAGATACGCAGTATTTT	CASSLNSLGTDTQYF
TRBJ1-2	-	-	TRBV2	TGTGCCAGCAGCTCGAGGACAGCCTATGGCTACACCTTC	CASSSRTAYGYTF
TRBJ2-3	TRBD2	-	TRBV20-1	TGCAGTGCCGGGAGGGCTAGCGGGGAGGGAGATACGCAGTATTTT	CSAGRASGEGDTQYF
TRBJ1-2	TRBD1	-	TRBV4-2	TGTGCCAGCAGCCAAGAAGACGGGACAGGGGATGGCTACACCTTC	CASSQEDGTGDGYTF
TRBJ2-5	-	once	TRBV20-1	TGCAGTGCTAGGAGGACCCCCCAAGAGACCCAGTACTTC	CSARRTPQETQYF
TRBJ2-7	-	few	TRBV10-2	TGCGCCAGCGGAGGGGGTTACGAGCAGTACTTC	CASGGGYEQYF
TRBJ2-6	-	-	TRBV7-2	TGTGCCAGCAGCCTAGGACGTTCCCGGGCCAACGTCCTGACTTTC	CASSLGRSRANVLTF
TRBJ1-1	-	-	TRBV2	TGTGCCAGAGGAGGGGGAATGAACACTGAAGCTTTCTTT	CARGGGMNTEAFF
TRBJ2-7	-	-	TRBV15	TGTGCCACCAGCAGAGATCGCACAGGTTCCTACGAGCAGTACTTC	CATSRDRTGSYEQYF
TRBJ2-1	-	-	TRBV20-1	TGCAGTGGGCGGCGCCTGAGTGAGCAGTTCTTC	CSGRRLSEQFF
TRBJ1-4	-	-	TRBV12-3/TRBV12-4	TGTGCCAGCAGTTTAACCCGGCTTAATGAAAAACTGTTTTTT	CASSLTRLNEKLFF
TRBJ2-5	TRBD2	-	TRBV10-3	TGTGCCCAGGGACTAGCGGGAGCCGAAGAGACCCAGTACTTC	CAQGLAGAEETQYF
TRBJ1-2	TRBD1	-	TRBV2	TGTGCCAGCAGCCGGGACAGAGGCAGTAACTATGGCTACACCTTC	CASSRDRGSNYGYTF
TRBJ1-4	-	medium-sized	TRBV24-1	TGTGCCACCAGTGCCAACCACAGGGCCTGTGGTGAAAAACTGTTTTTT	CATSANHRACGEKLFF
TRBJ1-4	-	-	TRBV29-1	TGCAGCGCCAGCGAAGGGCTACCGGGGGAAAAACTGTTTTTT	CSASEGLPGEKLFF
TRBJ2-7	-	-	TRBV20-1	TGCAGTGCTAGGGGGGCGGCCTACGAGCAGTACTTC	CSARGAAYEQYF
TRBJ2-7	-	-	TRBV10-2	TGCGCCAGCAGTGAGTCGACGGGAGTTCTCGAGCAGTACTTC	CASSESTGVLEQYF
TRBJ2-7	-	-	TRBV19	TGTGCCAGTAGTCGTAACAGGGAGGCCTACGAGCAGTACTTC	CASSRNREAYEQYF
TRBJ2-7	-	-	TRBV7-9	TGTGCCAGCAGTCCTAATACGGGCAGGCCCGAGCAGTACTTC	CASSPNTGRPEQYF
TRBJ1-3	-	-	TRBV7-6	TGTGCCAGCAGCCTCTCAACTGGAAACACCATATATTTT	CASSLSTGNTIYF
TRBJ2-7	-	-	TRBV4-1	TGCGCCAGCAGCCAAGACGGGCTCCGCGAGCAGTACTTC	CASSQDGLREQYF
TRBJ2-5	-	once	TRBV2	TGTGCCAGCAGCCTAGGGGTACAAGAGACCCAGTACTTC	CASSLGVQETQYF